The subject of this entry is one T cell receptor beta chain. This CDR3 region has 16 residues. With 6 bases removed from V and 0 bases from J, the gap between germline ends came to 17 bases. Germline loops: CDR1 SGHTA, CDR2 FQGNSA. The data derive from a study of cytomegalovirus exposure and HLA in healthy donors. The PCR employed 60 Vbeta primers together with 13 Jbeta primers. Using immunoSEQ multiplex PCR, the repertoire was profiled, and TCRdb retains in-frame clones only, with some absent. The sample contains almost 200,000 clones, approximately 85% of which appear only once. The chain recombines TRBV7-2 with TRBJ1-1; a possible D gene is TRBD1 (6 bases). The sample comprised PBMCs. This receptor was identified in a woman in her fifties or sixties in good health and CMV-seronegative. The CDR3 coding sequence is TGTGCCAGCAGGGCCCAAGGGGGGGGCCTGAACACTGAAGCTTTCTTT. Its translation is CASRAQGGGLNTEAFF.